This TCR beta chain stems from a study of blood T cell repertoires in COVID-19. Across the study: T cells, B-cell-depleted T cells, or PBMCs provided the cDNA or gDNA that served as material.

Enrollment of patients from Seattle took place during active infection, with longitudinal follow-up. This CDR3 spans 15 amino acids. Original analysis: Amplified reference gene primers provided the basis for estimating nucleated cell counts. Assay: immunoSEQ multiplex PCR; the TCRdb copy retains only in-frame clones and omits some. V and J calls and clone size are those listed in that table; D and trimming were worked out from the DNA. The sample holds about 300,000 clones, more than 85% seen once. The chain uses TRBV21-1 and TRBJ2-1; TRBD2, the D gene given by the table, was not confirmed from the DNA. TRBV21-1 is termed a pseudogene. The sample comprised peripheral blood. This TCR was sampled from a woman in her twenties or thirties with COVID-19, enrolled during active disease. The CDR3 region is CASSKGGGAIGEQFF. The CDR3 DNA reads TGTGCCAGCAGCAAAGGGGGGGGAGCCATTGGTGAGCAGTTCTTC.